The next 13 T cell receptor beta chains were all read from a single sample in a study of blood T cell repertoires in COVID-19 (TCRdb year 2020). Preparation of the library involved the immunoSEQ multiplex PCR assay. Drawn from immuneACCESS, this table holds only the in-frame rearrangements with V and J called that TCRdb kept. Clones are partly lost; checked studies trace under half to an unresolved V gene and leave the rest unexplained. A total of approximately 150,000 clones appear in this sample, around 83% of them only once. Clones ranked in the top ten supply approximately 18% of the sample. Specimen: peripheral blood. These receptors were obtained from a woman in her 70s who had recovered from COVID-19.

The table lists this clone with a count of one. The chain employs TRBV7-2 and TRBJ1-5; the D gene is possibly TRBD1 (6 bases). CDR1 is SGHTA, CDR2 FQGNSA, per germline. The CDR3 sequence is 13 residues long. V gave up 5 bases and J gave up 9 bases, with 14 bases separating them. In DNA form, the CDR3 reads TGTGCCAGCAGCCCTCAGGGGAGTGGGCCCCAGCATTTT. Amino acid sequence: CASSPQGSGPQHF. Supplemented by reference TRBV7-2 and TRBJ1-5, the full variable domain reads GAGVSQSPSNKVTEKGKDVELRCDPISGHTALYWYRQSLGQGLEFLIYFQGNSAPDKSGLPSDRFSAERTGGSVSTLTIQRTQQEDSAVYLCASSPQGSGPQHFGDGTRLSIL.

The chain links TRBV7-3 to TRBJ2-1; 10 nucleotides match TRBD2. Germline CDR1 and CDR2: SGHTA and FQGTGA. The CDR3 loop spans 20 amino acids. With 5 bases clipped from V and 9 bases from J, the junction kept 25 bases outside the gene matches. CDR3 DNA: TGTGCCAGCAGCCGCTCGGTGTCCCCTATAGCGGGGGGCCCCCAGGGTGAGCAGTTCTTC. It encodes CASSRSVSPIAGGPQGEQFF.

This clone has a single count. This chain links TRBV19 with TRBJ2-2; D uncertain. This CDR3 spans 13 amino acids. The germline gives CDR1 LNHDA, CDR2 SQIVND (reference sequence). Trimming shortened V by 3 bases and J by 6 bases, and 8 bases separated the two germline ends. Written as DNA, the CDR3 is TGTGCCAGTAGTATCCCGGGTCCCGGGGAGCTGTTTTTT. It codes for CASSIPGPGELFF.

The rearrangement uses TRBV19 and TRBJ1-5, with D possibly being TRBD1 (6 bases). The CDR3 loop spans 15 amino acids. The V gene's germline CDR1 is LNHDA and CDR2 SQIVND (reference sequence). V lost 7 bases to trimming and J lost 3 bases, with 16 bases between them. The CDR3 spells CASNPGGGHNQPQHF. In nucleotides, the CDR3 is TGTGCCAGTAACCCGGGAGGGGGGCACAATCAGCCCCAGCATTTT.

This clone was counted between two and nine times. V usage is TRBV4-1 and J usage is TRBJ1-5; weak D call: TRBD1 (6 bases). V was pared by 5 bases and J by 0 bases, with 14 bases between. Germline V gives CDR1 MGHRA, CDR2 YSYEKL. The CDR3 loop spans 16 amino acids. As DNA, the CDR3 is TGCGCCAGCAGCGCCCGGGACATTGATAGCAATCAGCCCCAGCATTTT. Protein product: CASSARDIDSNQPQHF.

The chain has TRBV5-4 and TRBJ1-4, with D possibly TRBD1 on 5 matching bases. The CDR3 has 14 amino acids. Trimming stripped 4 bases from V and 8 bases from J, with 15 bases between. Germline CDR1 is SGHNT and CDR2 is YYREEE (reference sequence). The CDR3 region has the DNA TGTGCCAGCAGCCCCTATGGTAGGGGAGAAAAACTGTTTTTT. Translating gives CASSPYGRGEKLFF. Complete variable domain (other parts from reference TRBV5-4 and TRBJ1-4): ETGVTQSPTHLIKTRGQQVTLRCSSQSGHNTVSWYQQALGQGPQFIFQYYREEENGRGNFPPRFSGLQFPNYSSELNVNALELDDSALYLCASSPYGRGEKLFFGSGTQLSVL.

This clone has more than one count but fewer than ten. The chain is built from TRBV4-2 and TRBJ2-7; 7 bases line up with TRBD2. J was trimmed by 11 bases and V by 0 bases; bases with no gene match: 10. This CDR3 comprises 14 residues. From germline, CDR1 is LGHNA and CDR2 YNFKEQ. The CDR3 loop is CASSQEWGTTGEYF. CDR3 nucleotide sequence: TGTGCCAGCAGCCAAGAGTGGGGGACTACTGGGGAGTACTTC.

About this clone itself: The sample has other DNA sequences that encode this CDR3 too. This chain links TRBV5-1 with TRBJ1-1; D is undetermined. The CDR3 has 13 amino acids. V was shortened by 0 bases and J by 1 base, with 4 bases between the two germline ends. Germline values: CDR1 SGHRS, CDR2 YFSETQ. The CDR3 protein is CASSLASNTEAFF. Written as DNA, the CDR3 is TGCGCCAGCAGCTTGGCCTCGAACACTGAAGCTTTCTTT.

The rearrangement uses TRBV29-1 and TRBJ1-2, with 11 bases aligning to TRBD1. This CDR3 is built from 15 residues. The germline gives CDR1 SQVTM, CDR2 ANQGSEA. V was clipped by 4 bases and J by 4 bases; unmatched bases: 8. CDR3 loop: CSVAGQGVPSYGYTF. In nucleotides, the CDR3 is TGCAGCGTTGCGGGACAGGGGGTCCCCAGCTATGGCTACACCTTC.

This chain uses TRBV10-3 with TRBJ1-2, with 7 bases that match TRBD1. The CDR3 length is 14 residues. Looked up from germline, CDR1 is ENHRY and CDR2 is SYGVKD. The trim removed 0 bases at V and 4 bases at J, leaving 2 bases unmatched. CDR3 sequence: CAISESGDSYGYTF. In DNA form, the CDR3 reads TGTGCCATCAGTGAGTCGGGGGACAGCTATGGCTACACCTTC.

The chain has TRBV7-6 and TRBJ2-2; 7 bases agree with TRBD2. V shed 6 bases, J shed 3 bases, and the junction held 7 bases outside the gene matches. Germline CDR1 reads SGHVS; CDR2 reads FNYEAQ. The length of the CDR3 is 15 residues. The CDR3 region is CASSPSGTDTGELFF. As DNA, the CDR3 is TGTGCCAGCAGTCCGAGCGGGACGGACACCGGGGAGCTGTTTTTT.

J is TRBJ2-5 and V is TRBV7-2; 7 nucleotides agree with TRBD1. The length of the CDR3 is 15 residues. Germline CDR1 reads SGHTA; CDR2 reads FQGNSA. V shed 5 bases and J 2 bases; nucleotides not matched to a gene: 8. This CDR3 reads CASSHPTGIQETQYF. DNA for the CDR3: TGTGCCAGCAGCCATCCGACAGGGATTCAAGAGACCCAGTACTTC. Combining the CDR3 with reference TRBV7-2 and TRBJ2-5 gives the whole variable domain GAGVSQSPSNKVTEKGKDVELRCDPISGHTALYWYRQSLGQGLEFLIYFQGNSAPDKSGLPSDRFSAERTGGSVSTLTIQRTQQEDSAVYLCASSHPTGIQETQYFGPGTRLLVL.

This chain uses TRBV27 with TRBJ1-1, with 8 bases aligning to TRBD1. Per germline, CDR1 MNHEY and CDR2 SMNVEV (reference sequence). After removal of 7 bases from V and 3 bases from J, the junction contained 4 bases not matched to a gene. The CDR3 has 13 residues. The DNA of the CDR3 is TGTGCCAGCAATACAGGGGGGCACACTGAAGCTTTCTTT. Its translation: CASNTGGHTEAFF.